These T cell receptor beta chains were read from a single sample in a study of T cell responses to AZD1222 COVID-19 vaccine. TCRdb keeps only in-frame clones here, not all; method: immunoSEQ multiplex PCR. The sample lists roughly 30,000 clones; 78% were seen once. Sequences were derived from peripheral blood, sampled on day 0 of AZD1222 vaccination. All receptors derive from an adult in good health. CDR3s leave out the opening cysteine and the closing phenylalanine or tryptophan. D genes are given only for firm matches. Clone size is given for some rows only: seen once, a few or many times, or a class if the clone is expanded.

size: -; V: TRBV5-1; D: TRBD1; length: 17; CDR3: ASSQTQTGTGPNTGELF
size: -; V: TRBV2; D: TRBD1; length: 10; CDR3: ASEQGQETQY
size: once; V: TRBV6-5; D: -; length: 11; CDR3: ASRVVGANVLT
size: -; V: TRBV5-1; D: -; length: 9; CDR3: ASSLEGTYT
size: -; V: TRBV28; D: TRBD1; length: 14; CDR3: ASSKDRGRGNQPQH
size: -; V: TRBV3-1/TRBV3-2; D: -; length: 10; CDR3: ASSLPAGEQY
size: -; V: TRBV20-1; D: TRBD2; length: 14; CDR3: SASGVAGGPWVEQF
size: -; V: TRBV27; D: -; length: 11; CDR3: ASSLSGANVLT
size: -; V: TRBV7-2; D: -; length: 11; CDR3: ASSLPATGEAF
size: -; V: TRBV5-4; D: -; length: 10; CDR3: ASSHGTDTQY
size: -; V: TRBV25-1; D: -; length: 14; CDR3: ASSESGRADDYGYT
size: few; V: TRBV6-4; D: TRBD2; length: 13; CDR3: ASSDSSGGTDTQY
size: -; V: TRBV10-3; D: -; length: 11; CDR3: AISETGPYGYT
size: -; V: TRBV7-2; D: -; length: 14; CDR3: ASSLAQWGAGQPQH
size: -; V: TRBV29-1; D: -; length: 11; CDR3: SASGPSAAEAF